A selection of T cell receptor beta chains follows, all from one sample in a study of blood T cell repertoires in COVID-19. Sequenced by immunoSEQ multiplex PCR; TCRdb stores in-frame clones only, minus some. Of about 210,000 clones in the sample, 81% were seen once. What was sequenced was PBMCs or T cells enriched from blood (not recorded which). The receptors here all came from a man between 35 and 55 years old who had recovered from COVID-19. The CDR3 runs from the conserved cysteine through the conserved F or W. The order of the fields is J gene, clone size, D gene, V gene, CDR3 protein, CDR3 DNA. The D gene is left open where the match is weak. Rows may omit the clone size; those that give it use once, few, many or a size class.

J gene: TRBJ1-6; clone size: few; D gene: -; V gene: TRBV2; CDR3 protein: CASSDPSSPLHF; CDR3 DNA: TGTGCCAGCAGTGACCCGAGTTCACCCCTCCACTTT
J gene: TRBJ1-6; clone size: -; D gene: -; V gene: TRBV7-3; CDR3 protein: CASSLAAGVNSPLHF; CDR3 DNA: TGTGCCAGCAGCTTAGCCGCGGGGGTTAATTCACCCCTCCACTTT
J gene: TRBJ1-6; clone size: -; D gene: TRBD1; V gene: TRBV28; CDR3 protein: CASTRDRANSPLHF; CDR3 DNA: TGTGCCAGCACTAGGGACAGGGCTAATTCACCCCTCCACTTT
J gene: TRBJ1-3; clone size: -; D gene: -; V gene: TRBV12-5; CDR3 protein: CASGLVLRVSGNTIYF; CDR3 DNA: TGTGCTAGTGGTTTGGTACTGAGGGTGTCTGGAAACACCATATATTTT
J gene: TRBJ2-2; clone size: -; D gene: TRBD2; V gene: TRBV10-3; CDR3 protein: CAIMPSGGSGELFF; CDR3 DNA: TGTGCCATCATGCCTAGCGGAGGGTCCGGGGAGCTGTTTTTT
J gene: TRBJ2-3; clone size: once; D gene: -; V gene: TRBV30; CDR3 protein: CAWRAGALTDTQYF; CDR3 DNA: TGTGCCTGGAGGGCGGGGGCCCTCACAGATACGCAGTATTTT
J gene: TRBJ2-3; clone size: once; D gene: -; V gene: TRBV7-2; CDR3 protein: CASSLGGSRTDTQYF; CDR3 DNA: TGTGCCAGCAGCTTAGGCGGGTCCCGCACAGATACGCAGTATTTT
J gene: TRBJ1-4; clone size: -; D gene: -; V gene: TRBV6-2/TRBV6-3; CDR3 protein: CASSYSGTGRNEKLFF; CDR3 DNA: TGTGCCAGCAGTTACTCGGGGACGGGGAGGAATGAAAAACTGTTTTTT
J gene: TRBJ2-7; clone size: -; D gene: TRBD2; V gene: TRBV18; CDR3 protein: CASSPAGRAHEQYF; CDR3 DNA: TGTGCCAGCTCACCGGCCGGGAGGGCCCACGAGCAGTACTTC
J gene: TRBJ1-2; clone size: -; D gene: -; V gene: TRBV4-1; CDR3 protein: CASSQDLRGSKRGYTF; CDR3 DNA: TGCGCCAGCAGCCAAGATCTTAGGGGCTCTAAAAGGGGCTACACCTTC
J gene: TRBJ2-5; clone size: -; D gene: TRBD2; V gene: TRBV23-1; CDR3 protein: CASSHRGGETQYF; CDR3 DNA: TGCGCCAGCTCCCACCGGGGGGGAGAGACCCAGTACTTC
J gene: TRBJ1-2; clone size: once; D gene: TRBD1; V gene: TRBV29-1; CDR3 protein: CSVWDRAHGYTF; CDR3 DNA: TGCAGCGTCTGGGACAGGGCTCACGGCTACACCTTC
J gene: TRBJ1-2; clone size: -; D gene: -; V gene: TRBV5-4; CDR3 protein: CASTMDRGIGYTF; CDR3 DNA: TGTGCCAGCACCATGGATAGGGGGATCGGCTACACCTTC
J gene: TRBJ2-1; clone size: -; D gene: TRBD2; V gene: TRBV10-1; CDR3 protein: CASSGAGVGNEQFF; CDR3 DNA: TGCGCCAGCAGCGGAGCGGGAGTCGGGAATGAGCAGTTCTTC
J gene: TRBJ2-5; clone size: -; D gene: TRBD2; V gene: TRBV12-5; CDR3 protein: CASGLAGGQETQYF; CDR3 DNA: TGTGCTAGTGGTTTGGCGGGGGGACAAGAGACCCAGTACTTC
J gene: TRBJ1-1; clone size: -; D gene: -; V gene: TRBV4-1; CDR3 protein: CASSQLWDYTEAFF; CDR3 DNA: TGCGCCAGCAGCCAACTGTGGGACTACACTGAAGCTTTCTTT
J gene: TRBJ2-1; clone size: -; D gene: TRBD2; V gene: TRBV19; CDR3 protein: CASRHRTSANEQFF; CDR3 DNA: TGTGCCAGTAGGCATCGGACTAGCGCCAATGAGCAGTTCTTC
J gene: TRBJ2-1; clone size: -; D gene: -; V gene: TRBV2; CDR3 protein: CASSGSGGHEQFF; CDR3 DNA: TGTGCCAGCAGTGGTTCGGGGGGCCATGAGCAGTTCTTC
J gene: TRBJ1-4; clone size: -; D gene: TRBD1; V gene: TRBV29-1; CDR3 protein: CSGRTGNEKLFF; CDR3 DNA: TGCAGCGGAAGGACAGGGAATGAAAAACTGTTTTTT
J gene: TRBJ1-6; clone size: -; D gene: -; V gene: TRBV4-2; CDR3 protein: CASSQDPLNSPLHF; CDR3 DNA: TGTGCCAGCAGCCAAGATCCCCTTAATTCACCCCTCCACTTT
J gene: TRBJ1-5; clone size: -; D gene: TRBD1; V gene: TRBV27; CDR3 protein: CASSPNRDRGQPQHF; CDR3 DNA: TGTGCCAGCAGTCCCAACCGGGACAGGGGGCAGCCCCAGCATTTT
J gene: TRBJ2-6; clone size: -; D gene: TRBD1; V gene: TRBV18; CDR3 protein: CASSSTGDISGANVLTF; CDR3 DNA: TGTGCCAGCTCGTCGACAGGGGATATCTCTGGGGCCAACGTCCTGACTTTC